This record covers a single T cell receptor (beta chain). The data were obtained in a study of blood T cells in healthy people across ages. With a J-beta primer mix and a sample-barcoded 5' primer, a second PCR ran about 6 to 11 cycles. TCRdb used MiXCR to reprocess the 5' RACE reads, holding one entry per CDR3 protein. Altogether hundreds of thousands of distinct CDR3 sequences are present, less than 35% being singletons, with the ten largest covering 15% to 18%. This clonotype was sampled from an elderly woman in good health. The sequencing sample was made of blood.

The CDR3 loop reads CASSLGQGAEGYTF. The CDR3 bases are TGTGCCAGCAGCTTGGGGCAGGGGGCAGAGGGCTACACCTTC. The chain has TRBV5-6 and TRBJ1-2; TRBD1 aligns across 8 bases. Looked up from germline, CDR1 is SGHDT and CDR2 is YYEEEE. The J segment lost 8 bases and the V segment lost 0 bases, leaving 6 bases of the junction unmatched. The CDR3 spans 14 residues.